This TCR beta chain appears in the sequencing data of a study of OX40 agonist ivuxolimab in advanced cancers. Study observations and caveats: The work left the antigen specificity of expanded peripheral T cells undetermined.

Data came from immunoSEQ multiplex PCR; TCRdb stores just in-frame clones and leaves some out. This sample has tens of thousands of clones; 80% to 90% occur once, and the top ten carry roughly 29%. Points on this clone: Its antigen is still unknown.

Germline loops: CDR1 SGDLS, CDR2 YYNGEE. Trimming removed 0 bases from V and 2 bases from J; junction bases left unmatched: 5. This CDR3 has 16 residues. The source was CD4+ or CD8+ T cells sorted from blood, collected in a trial of the OX40 agonist ivuxolimab. This chain links TRBV9 with TRBJ2-7; 10 bases fit TRBD1. This clonotype was sampled from an adult with an advanced solid tumor such as melanoma, head and neck, liver or kidney cancer. CDR3 nucleotide sequence: TGTGCCAGCAGCGTAGCTACGGGACAGGGGACCTACGAGCAGTACTTC. This gives the protein CASSVATGQGTYEQYF.